One sample yielded the 14 T cell receptor beta chains listed below, sequenced in a study of shared clonotypes between healthy human individuals. The data were produced by immunoSEQ multiplex PCR, yet TCRdb's version contains in-frame clones alone and is incomplete. Seen here are approximately 2.5 million clones, just over 90% observed once, and the top ten hold 0.14%. The sequencing sample was made of naive CD4+ T cells sorted from blood. Subset of the sample: CD45RA+ positively selected. These receptors were taken from a young man in good health.

The CDR3 reads CASRYRIGQETQYF. CDR3 nucleotides: TGTGCCAGCAGGTACAGGATCGGGCAAGAGACCCAGTACTTC. The rearrangement uses TRBV7-2 and TRBJ2-5, with D possibly matching TRBD1 (5 bases). Germline lookup yields CDR1 SGHTA and CDR2 FQGNSA. The CDR3 is 14 amino acids. Trimming cost V 6 bases and J 2 bases, with 13 bases left between them.

V and J are TRBV6-5 and TRBJ1-2; D call uncertain. The CDR3 is 16 amino acids. Germline loops: CDR1 MNHEY, CDR2 SVGAGI. Trimming removed 2 bases from V and 1 base from J, with 14 bases in between. CDR3 amino acids: CASSYSRTFINYGYTF. CDR3 DNA sequence: TGTGCCAGCAGTTACAGTAGGACCTTTATTAACTATGGCTACACCTTC.

The chain carries TRBV29-1 and TRBJ2-5; D possibly uses TRBD1 or TRBD2 (5 bases each). The CDR3 loop spans 15 amino acids. Germline V gives CDR1 SQVTM, CDR2 ANQGSEA. The germline V and J ends were trimmed by 0 bases and 2 bases, with 13 bases remaining between them. The CDR3 region has the DNA TGCAGCGTTGAAGATCTACGGGGCGGACAAGAGACCCAGTACTTC. It encodes CSVEDLRGGQETQYF.

V gene TRBV27 combines with J gene TRBJ1-1; 11 bases align to TRBD1. V dropped 8 bases and J dropped 0; count of bases not matched to a gene: 2. The germline V gene encodes CDR1 MNHEY and CDR2 SMNVEV (reference sequence). The CDR3 has 14 residues. The CDR3 nucleotides are TGTGCCAGCTGGACAGGGGGCATGAACACTGAAGCTTTCTTT. Amino acid sequence: CASWTGGMNTEAFF.

This clone came up a few times. The same CDR3 can be traced to other DNA sequences in this sample. This rearrangement joins TRBV19 to TRBJ2-2; D not certain. This CDR3 spans 13 amino acids. V lost 2 bases, J lost 1 base, and 2 bases lay in between. Germline-derived CDR1 and CDR2 are LNHDA and SQIVND (reference sequence). The CDR3 nucleotides read TGTGCCAGTAGTATATTGAACACCGGGGAGCTGTTTTTT. It is translated as CASSILNTGELFF.

Only a few counts were recorded for this clone. The chain couples TRBV6-1 to TRBJ1-1; no definite D call. Trimming removed 7 bases from V and 1 base from J, with 13 bases in between. CDR1 MNHNS and CDR2 SASEGT come from the germline V gene. The CDR3 consists of 14 residues. CDR3 nucleotide sequence: TGTGCCAGCACTCGAAAAAATTGGAACACTGAAGCTTTCTTT. Translating gives CASTRKNWNTEAFF.

The chain employs TRBV25-1 and TRBJ1-2; 9 nucleotides match TRBD1. Germline V gene sequence: CDR1 MGHDK, CDR2 SYGVNS. Trimming cost V 3 bases and J 2 bases; bases outside gene matches: 4. The CDR3 loop spans 15 amino acids. CDR3 residues: CASSDSGTGNYGYTF. DNA for the CDR3: TGTGCCAGCAGTGACTCAGGGACAGGGAACTATGGCTACACCTTC.

The chain carries TRBV5-6 and TRBJ1-1, with D tentatively TRBD1 (5 bases). The CDR3 length is 14 residues. Between the trimmed V and J ends, which lost 4 bases and 1 base, there was a span of 11 bases. CDR1 is SGHDT, CDR2 YYEEEE, per germline. CDR3 in amino acids: CASSRRGENTEAFF. In DNA form, the CDR3 reads TGTGCCAGCAGCCGACGGGGGGAGAACACTGAAGCTTTCTTT. The complete variable domain, with remaining parts taken from reference TRBV5-6 and TRBJ1-1, reads DAGVTQSPTHLIKTRGQQVTLRCSPKSGHDTVSWYQQALGQGPQFIFQYYEEEERQRGNFPDRFSGHQFPNYSSELNVNALLLGDSALYLCASSRRGENTEAFFGQGTRLTVV.

The chain is built from TRBV14 and TRBJ2-7; 8 bases match TRBD1. CDR3 length equals 15 residues. Germline V gene lookup returns CDR1 SGHDN and CDR2 FVKESK. V shed 1 base, J shed 6 bases, and the junction held 8 bases outside the gene matches. The CDR3 protein is CASSQAGTGGIEQYF. CDR3 DNA: TGTGCCAGCAGCCAAGCAGGAACAGGGGGTATCGAGCAGTACTTC. Complete variable domain (other parts from reference TRBV14 and TRBJ2-7): EAGVTQFPSHSVIEKGQTVTLRCDPISGHDNLYWYRRVMGKEIKFLLHFVKESKQDESGMPNNRFLAERTGGTYSTLKVQPAELEDSGVYFCASSQAGTGGIEQYFGPGTRLTVT.

The V call is TRBV19, the J call TRBJ2-5, with a possible D match to TRBD2 (6 bases). The CDR3 contains 15 residues. The germline V and J ends were trimmed by 4 bases and 0 bases, with 12 bases remaining between them. Germline V gene sequence: CDR1 LNHDA, CDR2 SQIVND (reference sequence). In nucleotides, the CDR3 is TGTGCCAGTAGTAAGACTAGTTGGGACCAAGAGACCCAGTACTTC. It encodes CASSKTSWDQETQYF.

The genes are TRBV5-8 and TRBJ2-1; D unresolved. CDR1 and CDR2 from the germline V gene are SGHTS and YDEGEE. CDR3 length: 11 amino acids. V lost 9 bases to trimming and J lost 9 bases, with 13 bases between them. This chain's CDR3 is CATSLGIEQFF. The CDR3 coding sequence is TGTGCCACCTCCCTGGGAATTGAGCAGTTCTTC.

This chain links TRBV18 with TRBJ1-1; 9 nucleotides line up with TRBD1. J was trimmed by 6 bases and V by 2 bases; bases with no gene match: 7. The germline CDR1 and CDR2 sequences are KGHSH and LQKENI. The CDR3 is 15 amino acids. The CDR3 region is CASSPRVDRGAEAFF. DNA for the CDR3: TGTGCCAGCTCACCAAGAGTAGACAGGGGGGCTGAAGCTTTCTTT.

V is TRBV6-1 and J is TRBJ2-1, with 16 positions matching TRBD2. Germline trimming cut 2 bases from V and 15 bases from J; bases unmatched to any gene: 25. Germline assignment: CDR1 MNHNS and CDR2 SASEGT. The CDR3 runs 21 residues. Here the CDR3 reads CASSETLIGGVVGTSGRVSFF. The CDR3 bases are TGTGCCAGCAGTGAAACCCTTATTGGGGGGGTAGTTGGGACTAGCGGGAGGGTATCGTTCTTC.

This chain uses TRBV7-2 with TRBJ2-1; D call uncertain. V lost 7 bases and J 0 bases, leaving 7 bases between the germline ends. Germline V gene sequence: CDR1 SGHTA, CDR2 FQGNSA. This CDR3 comprises 13 residues. The CDR3 sequence is CASTSSSYNEQFF. The CDR3 DNA reads TGTGCCAGCACGTCCAGCTCCTACAATGAGCAGTTCTTC. Using reference TRBV7-2 and TRBJ2-1 for the parts outside the CDR3, the full variable domain is GAGVSQSPSNKVTEKGKDVELRCDPISGHTALYWYRQSLGQGLEFLIYFQGNSAPDKSGLPSDRFSAERTGGSVSTLTIQRTQQEDSAVYLCASTSSSYNEQFFGPGTRLTVL.